The entry below gives a single TCR beta chain sequence along with its context. Its cognate antigen is unknown. The CDR3 consists of 17 residues. The V gene's germline CDR1 is KGHSH and CDR2 LQKENI. V was trimmed by 10 bases and J by 0 bases, leaving 19 bases between them. This sample is drawn from a study of OX40 agonist ivuxolimab in advanced cancers. General observations from the study: At 0.1 to 3.0 mg/kg, clonal expansion of CD4+ and CD8+ blood T cells had occurred by week 6.

Sequenced by immunoSEQ multiplex PCR; TCRdb stores in-frame clones only, minus some. The data hold tens of thousands of clones, with 78% observed a single time. This TCR was sampled from an adult with an advanced solid tumor such as melanoma, head and neck, liver or kidney cancer. The rearrangement joins TRBV18 to TRBJ2-6, with D perhaps matching TRBD1 (6 bases). This specimen was CD4+ or CD8+ T cells sorted from blood, taken in a trial of the OX40 agonist ivuxolimab. The CDR3 DNA sequence: TGTGCCACTTCGCTGGGGGCCCGGAGCTCTGGGGCCAACGTCCTGACTTTC. This codes for CATSLGARSSGANVLTF.